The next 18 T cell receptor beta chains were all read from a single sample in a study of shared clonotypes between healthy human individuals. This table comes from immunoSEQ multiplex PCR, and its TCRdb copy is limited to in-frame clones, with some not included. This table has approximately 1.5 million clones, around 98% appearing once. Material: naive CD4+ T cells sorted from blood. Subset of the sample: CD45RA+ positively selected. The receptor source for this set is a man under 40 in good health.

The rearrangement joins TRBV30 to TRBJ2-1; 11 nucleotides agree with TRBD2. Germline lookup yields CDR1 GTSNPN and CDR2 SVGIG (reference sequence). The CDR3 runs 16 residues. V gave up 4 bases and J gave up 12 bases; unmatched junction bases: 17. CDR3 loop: CAWKQSASGRLFGQFF. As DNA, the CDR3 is TGTGCCTGGAAGCAGTCGGCTAGCGGGAGGCTGTTCGGGCAGTTCTTC.

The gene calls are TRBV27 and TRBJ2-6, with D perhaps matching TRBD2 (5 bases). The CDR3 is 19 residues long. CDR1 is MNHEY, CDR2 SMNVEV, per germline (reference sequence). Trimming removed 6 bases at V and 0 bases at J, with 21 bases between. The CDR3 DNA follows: TGTGCCAGCAGCCTGAGTGGGGTCCTCGCGGGCTCTGGGGCCAACGTCCTGACTTTC. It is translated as CASSLSGVLAGSGANVLTF.

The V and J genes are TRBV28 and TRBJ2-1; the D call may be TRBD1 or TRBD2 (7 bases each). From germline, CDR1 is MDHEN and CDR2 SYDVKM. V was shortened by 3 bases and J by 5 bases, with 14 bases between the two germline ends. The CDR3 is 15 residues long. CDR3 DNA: TGTGCCAGCAGTTTGGCGGGGGACAGTGACAATGAGCAGTTCTTC. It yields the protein CASSLAGDSDNEQFF.

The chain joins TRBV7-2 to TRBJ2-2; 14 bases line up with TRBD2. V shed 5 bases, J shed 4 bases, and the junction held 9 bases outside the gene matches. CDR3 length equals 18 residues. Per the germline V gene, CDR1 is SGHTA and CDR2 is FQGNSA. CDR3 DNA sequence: TGTGCCAGCAGCATCGCGGGACTAGCGGGAGTAGGCACCGGGGAGCTGTTTTTT. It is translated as CASSIAGLAGVGTGELFF.

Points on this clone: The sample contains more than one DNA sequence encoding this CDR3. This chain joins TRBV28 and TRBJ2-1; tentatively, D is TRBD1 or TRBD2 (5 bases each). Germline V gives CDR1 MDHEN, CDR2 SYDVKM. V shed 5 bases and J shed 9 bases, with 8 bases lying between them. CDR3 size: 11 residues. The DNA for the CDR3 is TGTGCCAGCAGTCTGAGGGGTGAGCAGTTCTTC. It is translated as CASSLRGEQFF.

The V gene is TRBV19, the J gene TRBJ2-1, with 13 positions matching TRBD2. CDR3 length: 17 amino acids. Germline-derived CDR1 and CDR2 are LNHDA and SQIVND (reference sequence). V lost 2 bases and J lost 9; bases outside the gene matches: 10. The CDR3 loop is CASSINRGLAGDREQFF. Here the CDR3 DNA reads TGTGCCAGTAGTATAAACCGAGGACTAGCGGGAGATCGTGAGCAGTTCTTC.

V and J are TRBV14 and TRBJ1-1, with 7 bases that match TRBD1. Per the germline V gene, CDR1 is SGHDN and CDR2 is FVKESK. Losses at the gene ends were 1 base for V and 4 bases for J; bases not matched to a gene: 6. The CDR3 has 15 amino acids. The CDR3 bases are TGTGCCAGCAGCCAAGCGACAGGGTTGGGCACTGAAGCTTTCTTT. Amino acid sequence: CASSQATGLGTEAFF.

This CDR3 is CASSELATSSYNEQFF. The CDR3 bases are TGTGCCAGCAGTGAATTAGCGACGAGCTCCTACAATGAGCAGTTCTTC. The V and J genes are TRBV2 and TRBJ2-1; a weak D match, TRBD2 (5 bases). This CDR3 contains 16 residues. V dropped 2 bases and J dropped 0 bases, with 11 bases sitting between them. CDR1 SNHLY and CDR2 FYNNEI come from the germline V gene.

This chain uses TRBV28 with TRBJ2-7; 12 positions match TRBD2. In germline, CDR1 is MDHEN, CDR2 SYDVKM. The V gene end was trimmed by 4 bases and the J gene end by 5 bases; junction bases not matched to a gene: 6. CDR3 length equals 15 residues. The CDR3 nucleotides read TGTGCCAGCAGTTCGCGGACTAGCGGGATGAACGAGCAGTACTTC. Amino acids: CASSSRTSGMNEQYF. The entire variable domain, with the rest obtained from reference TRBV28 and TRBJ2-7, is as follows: DVKVTQSSRYLVKRTGEKVFLECVQDMDHENMFWYRQDPGLGLRLIYFSYDVKMKEKGDIPEGYSVSREKKERFSLILESASTNQTSMYLCASSSRTSGMNEQYFGPGTRLTVT.

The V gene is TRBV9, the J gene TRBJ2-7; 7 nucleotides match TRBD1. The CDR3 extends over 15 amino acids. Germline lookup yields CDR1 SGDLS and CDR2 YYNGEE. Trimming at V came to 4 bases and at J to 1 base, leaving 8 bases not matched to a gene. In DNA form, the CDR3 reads TGTGCCAGCAGCCTAGCCGGGACAGAATCCTACGAGCAGTACTTC. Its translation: CASSLAGTESYEQYF.

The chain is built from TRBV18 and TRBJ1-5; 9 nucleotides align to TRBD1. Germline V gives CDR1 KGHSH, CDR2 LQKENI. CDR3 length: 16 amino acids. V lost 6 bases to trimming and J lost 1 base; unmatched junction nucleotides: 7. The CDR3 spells CASSLQGAGSNQPQHF. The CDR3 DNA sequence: TGTGCCAGCTCTTTACAGGGGGCTGGGAGCAATCAGCCCCAGCATTTT.

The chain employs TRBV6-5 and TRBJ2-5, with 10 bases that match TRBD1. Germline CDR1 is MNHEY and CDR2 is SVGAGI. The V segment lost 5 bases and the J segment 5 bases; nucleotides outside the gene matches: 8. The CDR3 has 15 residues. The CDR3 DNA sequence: TGTGCCAGCAGTACGTCCGGGACAGGGGTGGAGACCCAGTACTTC. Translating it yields CASSTSGTGVETQYF.

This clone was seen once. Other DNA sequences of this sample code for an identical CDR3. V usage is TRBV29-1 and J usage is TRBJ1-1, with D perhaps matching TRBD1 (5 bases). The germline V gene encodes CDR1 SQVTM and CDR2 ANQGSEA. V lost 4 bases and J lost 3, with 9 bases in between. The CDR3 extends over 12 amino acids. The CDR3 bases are TGCAGCGTTGTGGGGGTGGACACTGAAGCTTTCTTT. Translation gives CSVVGVDTEAFF.

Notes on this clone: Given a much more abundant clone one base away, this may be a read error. The CDR3 DNA reads TGTGCCAGCAGTGATGAGACCCAGTACTTC. Encoded protein: CASSDETQYF. The chain recombines TRBV2 with TRBJ2-5; D not certain. Trimming removed 3 bases at V and 5 bases at J, with 1 base between. Germline CDR1 and CDR2: SNHLY and FYNNEI. This CDR3 spans 10 amino acids.

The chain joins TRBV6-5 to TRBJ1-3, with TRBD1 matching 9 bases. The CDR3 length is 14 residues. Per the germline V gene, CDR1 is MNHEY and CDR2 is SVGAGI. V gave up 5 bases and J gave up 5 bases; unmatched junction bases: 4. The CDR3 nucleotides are TGTGCCAGCAGTGTACAGGGGGCTAGAAACACCATATATTTT. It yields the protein CASSVQGARNTIYF.

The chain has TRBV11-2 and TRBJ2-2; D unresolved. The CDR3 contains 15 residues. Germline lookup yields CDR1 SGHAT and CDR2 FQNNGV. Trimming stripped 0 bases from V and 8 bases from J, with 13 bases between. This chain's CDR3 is CASSLEPRSAGELFF. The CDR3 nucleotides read TGTGCCAGCAGCTTAGAACCCCGGTCTGCTGGGGAGCTGTTTTTT.

The CDR3 DNA reads as TGTGCCAGCAGTAAAATAACCAGTCTAGCGGGGACATACGAGCAGTACTTC. The encoded protein is CASSKITSLAGTYEQYF. J is TRBJ2-7 and V is TRBV7-8; 9 bases match TRBD2. The CDR3 totals 17 residues. Per the germline V gene, CDR1 is SGHVS and CDR2 is FQNEAQ. J gave up 4 bases and V 6 bases, and 16 bases lay outside the gene matches.

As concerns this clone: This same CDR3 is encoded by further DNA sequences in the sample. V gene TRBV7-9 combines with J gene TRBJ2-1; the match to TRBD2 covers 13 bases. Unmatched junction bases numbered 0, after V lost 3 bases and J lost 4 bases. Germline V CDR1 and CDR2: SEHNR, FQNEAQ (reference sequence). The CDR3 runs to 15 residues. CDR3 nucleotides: TGTGCCAGCAGCTTGGGACTAGCGGGGTACAATGAGCAGTTCTTC. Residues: CASSLGLAGYNEQFF.